A single T cell receptor (beta chain) is shown here with its context. This CDR3 contains 16 residues. Trimming removed 5 bases from V and 7 bases from J; junction bases left unmatched: 9. Germline CDR1 is SGHVS and CDR2 is FNYEAQ. Sequencing was performed with immunoSEQ multiplex PCR; in TCRdb, only in-frame clones are kept and a portion is missing. The sample lists around 45,000 clones; 80% were seen once. This sample stems from a study of OX40 agonist ivuxolimab in advanced cancers. Study summary: Patients receiving dose escalation had hepatocellular carcinoma, melanoma, renal cell or head and neck cancer.

This sequence originates from an adult with an advanced solid tumor such as melanoma, head and neck, liver or kidney cancer. The sequences come from CD4+ or CD8+ T cells sorted from blood, collected in a trial of the OX40 agonist ivuxolimab. J is TRBJ2-5 and V is TRBV7-6; 14 bases match TRBD2. The CDR3 DNA reads as TGTGCCAGCAGCACCGGGACTAGCGGGAGACTAGGGACCCAGTACTTC. Amino acids: CASSTGTSGRLGTQYF.